One and the same sample provided the 7 T cell receptor beta chains below, sequenced in a study of PD-1 blockade in classical Hodgkin lymphoma (dated by TCRdb to 2020 to 2021). The library relied on the immunoSEQ multiplex PCR assay. TCRdb obtained this table from immuneACCESS and retained in-frame rearrangements with V and J assigned. These tables miss some clones; where compared with another copy, unresolved V genes account for less than half of the shortfall, and the remainder is unexplained. This sample holds around 11,000 clones; around 70% were observed only once. The ten largest make up about 3.5% of the sample. Reading the label with the study, this specimen's time point is: cycle 4 day 1 (C4D1), after about 6 weeks of nivolumab. Every trial patient had relapsed after autologous stem cell transplantation, and cohorts A, B and C differed in prior brentuximab vedotin exposure. Magnetic negative selection with a Miltenyi CD4+ T cell isolation kit was used to purify CD4+ T cells from thawed PBMCs.

The source material was CD4+ T cells from blood, sampled before the fourth cycle of nivolumab. The receptors shown here come from a human donor with classical Hodgkin lymphoma.

This clone was picked up one time. The gene calls are TRBV18 and TRBJ2-2; 9 bases line up with TRBD1. CDR1 and CDR2 from the germline V gene are KGHSH and LQKENI. V lost 5 bases and J lost 1; bases outside the gene matches: 5. This CDR3 region has 16 residues. CDR3 DNA: TGTGCCAGCTCATCACAGGGGGCAAAGAACACCGGGGAGCTGTTTTTT. It is translated as CASSSQGAKNTGELFF.

The CDR3 DNA sequence: TGTGCCAGCAGCGCGTTAGATGGGGCGGCTAGCACAGATACGCAGTATTTT. Translation: CASSALDGAASTDTQYF. V is TRBV7-8 and J is TRBJ2-3, with D possibly matching TRBD1 (5 bases). Germline V gene sequence: CDR1 SGHVS, CDR2 FQNEAQ. V gave up 5 bases and J gave up 0 bases, with 18 bases separating them. The CDR3 has 17 amino acids.

This sequence joins TRBV28 and TRBJ1-1; no clear D gene. This CDR3 is built from 13 residues. V was trimmed by 8 bases and J by 4 bases, leaving 14 bases between them. CDR1 and CDR2 (germline): MDHEN, SYDVKM. The CDR3 here is CASLGLSPTEAFF. The DNA of the CDR3 is TGTGCCAGCTTGGGTCTCAGTCCCACTGAAGCTTTCTTT.

In this sample, this clone turned up a few times. The CDR3 reads CASSFGLAGLGEQYF. The CDR3 coding sequence is TGTGCCAGCAGCTTTGGACTAGCGGGCCTTGGTGAGCAGTACTTC. The rearrangement links TRBV5-4 to TRBJ2-7; 11 bases are shared with TRBD2. The germline V gene has CDR1 SGHNT and CDR2 YYREEE (reference sequence). The CDR3 is 15 residues long. After removal of 2 bases from V and 7 bases from J, the junction contained 8 bases not matched to a gene.

The sample holds a few counts of this clone. Here the CDR3 DNA reads TGTGCCAGCAGCGAGGGCCTTCTCTACGAGCAGTACTTC. Translating it yields CASSEGLLYEQYF. The chain recombines TRBV2 with TRBJ2-7; possibly TRBD2 for D (5 bases). This CDR3 spans 13 amino acids. CDR1 is SNHLY, CDR2 FYNNEI, per germline. Trimming removed 6 bases from V and 3 bases from J, with 12 bases in between.

CDR3 amino acids: CASSASGISKNIQYF. The DNA of the CDR3 is TGTGCCAGCAGTGCCTCCGGGATCTCTAAAAACATTCAGTACTTC. This chain connects TRBV27 to TRBJ2-4; a possible D gene is TRBD2 (5 bases). Germline loops: CDR1 MNHEY, CDR2 SMNVEV (reference sequence). The CDR3 loop spans 15 amino acids. V dropped 5 bases and J dropped 4 bases, with 15 bases sitting between them.

V and J are TRBV7-2 and TRBJ1-3; D gene ambiguous. This CDR3 has 15 amino acids. V lost 5 bases and J lost 0, with 11 bases in between. Germline values: CDR1 SGHTA, CDR2 FQGNSA. CDR3 in amino acids: CASSPWRSSGNTIYF. CDR3 nucleotides: TGTGCCAGCAGCCCTTGGAGGTCCTCTGGAAACACCATATATTTT.